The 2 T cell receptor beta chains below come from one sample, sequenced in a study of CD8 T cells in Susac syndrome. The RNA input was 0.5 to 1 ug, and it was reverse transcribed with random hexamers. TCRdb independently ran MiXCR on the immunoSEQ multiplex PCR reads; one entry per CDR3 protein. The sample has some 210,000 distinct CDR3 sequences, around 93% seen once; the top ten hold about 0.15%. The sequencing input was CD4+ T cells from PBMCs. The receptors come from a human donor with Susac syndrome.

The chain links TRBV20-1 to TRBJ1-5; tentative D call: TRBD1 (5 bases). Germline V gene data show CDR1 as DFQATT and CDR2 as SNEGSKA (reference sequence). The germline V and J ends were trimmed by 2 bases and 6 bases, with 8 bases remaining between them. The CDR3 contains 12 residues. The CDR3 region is CSARRRGQPQHF. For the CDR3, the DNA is TGCAGTGCTAGAAGGAGGGGTCAGCCCCAGCATTTT.

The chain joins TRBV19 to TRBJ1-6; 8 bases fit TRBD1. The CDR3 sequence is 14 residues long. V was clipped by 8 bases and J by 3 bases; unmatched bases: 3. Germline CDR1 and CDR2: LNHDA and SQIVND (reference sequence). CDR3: CASSDRGYNSPLHF. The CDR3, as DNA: TGTGCCAGTTCCGACAGGGGCTATAATTCACCCCTCCACTTT. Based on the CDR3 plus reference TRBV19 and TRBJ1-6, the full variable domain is DGGITQSPKYLFRKEGQNVTLSCEQNLNHDAMYWYRQDPGQGLRLIYYSQIVNDFQKGDIAEGYSVSREKKESFPLTVTSAQKNPTAFYLCASSDRGYNSPLHFGNGTRLTVT.